Reported below is one TCR beta chain. Whole blood without T cell sorting served as the source of isolated total RNA. TCR libraries were prepared from about 3,400 ng total RNA each. One entry per CDR3 protein, without DNA, is what TCRdb gives after re-calling the 5' RACE reads. Across fewer than 450,000 distinct CDR3 sequences, the top ten clones capture just over 2.5% of the sample. This sample is drawn from a study of monozygotic twins with inflammatory bowel disease. From germline, CDR1 is SNHLY and CDR2 FYNNEI. The CDR3 is made up of 14 amino acids. The clonotype was recovered from a human donor with ulcerative colitis or Crohn's disease, or a healthy co-twin of an affected twin (not recorded which). J is TRBJ2-1 and V is TRBV2; the TRBD1 assignment by TCRdb is unverifiable without DNA. The sample was blood. Here the CDR3 reads CASSWDRTDNEQFF.